The following is a T cell receptor beta chain sequence with its context. What antigen it recognizes has not been identified. It has no much larger one-base neighbor in the sample; base qualities were not kept. V and J are truncated by 1 base and 7 bases respectively, leaving an intervening sequence of 20 bases. The germline V gene (reference sequence) supplies CDR1 SEHNR and CDR2 FQNEAQ. There are 17 amino acids in the CDR3, from cysteine to phenylalanine inclusive. Only the CDR3 portion is preserved as DNA: 51 bases, with reading frame beginning at the first base. Whole blood was collected in K2EDTA tubes by collaborating institutions according to the institutions' own protocols. For TCRbeta analysis, collaborators shipped samples as frozen whole blood, isolated PBMCs, or DNA extracted from either of those sample types. This sample was taken from a study of blood T cell repertoires in COVID-19 (dated by TCRdb to 2020 to 2022). Describing the broader study: The collaborator samples originated in the United States, Italy and Spain and spanned the acute and convalescent phases of COVID-19. The samples were drawn from the first 160 participants of the ongoing ImmuneRACE study and from 1,254 subjects provided by 6 global collaborators. The repertoires were released in a freely available public database meant as a resource for research on the immune response to SARS-CoV-2. Nearly every sample came with metadata listing a de-identified subject ID, COVID-19 status, age in years and sex. Subjects who had been exposed to COVID-19, were actively infected with it, or had recovered from it provided the deeply sampled blood TCRbeta repertoires that made up the dataset. The prospective study material was composed of cDNA or gDNA derived from T cells, B-cell-depleted T cells, or PBMCs. Where available, HLA class I and class II types were taken from metadata supplied by the sample provider and were not determined by assay-based typing. Overall results and qualifications from the work: The quantity of clinical and demographic metadata differed by source and by participant and was supplied without curation.

TCRbeta CDR3 regions were amplified from genomic DNA using the immunoSEQ Assay, a bias-controlled multiplex PCR. The paper's data handling went like this. Nucleated cell counts per sample were estimated from amplification of reference gene primers within the assay. To quantify the absolute abundance of each unique TCRbeta CDR3 rearrangement, sequence reads were collapsed and filtered. Productive Simpson clonality was computed per sample as the square root of Simpson's diversity index over productive rearrangements. TCRdb holds this immuneACCESS table with in-frame rearrangements only. Some clones are missing; in checked studies, unresolved V genes explain under half, and the rest has no known cause. For V, J and clone size, that table is used; D and trimming come from the DNA. The sample table shows 150,000 or so clones, and roughly 70% are seen once. Less than 3% of the sample goes to the ten largest clones.

The clonotype comes from a woman older than 75 with acute or convalescent COVID-19. Material for sequencing was peripheral blood. Recombination connected TRBV7-9 to TRBJ2-1, and perhaps TRBD2 as D gene, on 6 matching bases. The CDR3 here reads CASSLGLRLGPRNEQFF. The bases are TGTGCCAGCAGCTTAGGGTTGAGACTAGGCCCTAGGAATGAGCAGTTCTTC. The reference TRBV7-9 and TRBJ2-1 proteins fill in what lies around the CDR3, so the full variable domain reads DTGVSQNPRHKITKRGQNVTFRCDPISEHNRLYWYRQTLGQGPEFLTYFQNEAQLEKSRLLSDRFSAERPKGSFSTLEIQRTEQGDSAMYLCASSLGLRLGPRNEQFFGPGTRLTVL.